This TCR beta chain derives from a study of T cell responses to AZD1222 COVID-19 vaccine. Sequencing used immunoSEQ multiplex PCR; TCRdb keeps in-frame clones, though not all of them. The sample yields roughly 140,000 clones, roughly 90% seen once. Comments on this clone: Its antigen is currently unknown.

Germline CDR1 is KGHSH and CDR2 is LQKENI. The CDR3 is 12 amino acids. V gave up 3 bases and J gave up 8 bases, with 10 bases separating them. Study conclusions and caveats: Females outnumbered males among donors, who were mostly white British; clonal diversity was possibly underestimated.

The sample in question was peripheral blood, obtained 28 days after the second AZD1222 dose. The chain uses TRBV18 and TRBJ1-1; D is unclear. The TCR sequence derives from an adult who received the AZD1222 COVID-19 vaccine. CDR3 in DNA: TGTGCCAGCTCACCTTTAGTGGGGGAAGCTTTCTTT. Its translation is CASSPLVGEAFF.